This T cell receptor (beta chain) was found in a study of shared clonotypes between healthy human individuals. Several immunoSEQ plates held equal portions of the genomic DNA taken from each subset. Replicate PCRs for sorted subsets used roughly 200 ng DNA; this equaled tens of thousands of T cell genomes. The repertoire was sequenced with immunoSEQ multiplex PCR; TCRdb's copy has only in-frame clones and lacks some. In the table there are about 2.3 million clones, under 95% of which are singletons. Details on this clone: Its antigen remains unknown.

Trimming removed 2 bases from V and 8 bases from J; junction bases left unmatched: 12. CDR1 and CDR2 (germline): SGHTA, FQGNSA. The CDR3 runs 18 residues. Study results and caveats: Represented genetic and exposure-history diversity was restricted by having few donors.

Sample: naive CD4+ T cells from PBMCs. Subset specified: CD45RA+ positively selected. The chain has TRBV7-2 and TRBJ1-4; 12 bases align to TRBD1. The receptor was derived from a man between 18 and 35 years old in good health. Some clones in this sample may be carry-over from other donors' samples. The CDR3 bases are TGTGCCAGCAGCTTAACATCCGGGACAGGGGGCCTAAGGGAAAAACTGTTTTTT. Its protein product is CASSLTSGTGGLREKLFF.